Shown below are 23 T cell receptor beta chains from a single sample sequenced in a study of control samples from healthy donors and cancer patients. TCRdb's copy holds only in-frame clones and misses some; the assay was immunoSEQ multiplex PCR. The sample holds tens of thousands of clones, 75% to 85% seen once. The sample comprised blood. These receptors originate from a man in his fifties or sixties in good health.

This sequence joins TRBV18 and TRBJ1-1, with 9 nucleotides matching TRBD1. With V trimmed by 2 bases and J by 6 bases, 4 bases remained unmatched. CDR1 KGHSH and CDR2 LQKENI come from the germline V gene. The CDR3 is made up of 14 amino acids. The CDR3 nucleotides read TGTGCCAGCTCACCAGGGACAGGGCAATCTGAAGCTTTCTTT. Translation: CASSPGTGQSEAFF.

This chain uses TRBV6-6 with TRBJ1-5; the D is unclear. Germline V gives CDR1 MNHNY, CDR2 SVGAGI (reference sequence). V lost 7 bases and J lost 11, with 18 bases in between. The CDR3 consists of 13 residues. CDR3 DNA sequence: TGTGCCAGCACTGACGGTGTACATAAAGCCCAGCATTTT. Its translation: CASTDGVHKAQHF.

CDR3 coding DNA: TGCGCCAGCAGTCGACGAGGTAATGGCTACACCTTC. Its translation is CASSRRGNGYTF. The gene calls are TRBV23-1 and TRBJ1-2; D gene uncertain. TRBV23-1 has ORF status, its function being uncertain. This CDR3 region has 12 residues. The V gene lost 4 bases and the J gene lost 6 bases, with 9 bases spanning the gap.

The chain employs TRBV6-2 or TRBV6-3 and TRBJ2-6, with a tentative D call TRBD2 (5 bases). This CDR3 region has 14 residues. Trimming took off 4 bases at V and 3 bases at J, with 7 bases between the two ends. Germline CDR1 reads MNHEY; CDR2 reads SVGEGT. CDR3: CASSFRGGANVLTF. The CDR3 DNA sequence: TGTGCCAGCAGTTTCCGGGGTGGGGCCAACGTCCTGACTTTC.

The gene calls are TRBV9 and TRBJ2-3, with TRBD2 matching over 11 bases. The CDR3 contains 15 residues. Germline loops: CDR1 SGDLS, CDR2 YYNGEE. The trim removed 4 bases at V and 7 bases at J, leaving 8 bases unmatched. The CDR3 reads CASSLLAGEENTQYF. In DNA form, the CDR3 reads TGTGCCAGCAGCCTACTAGCGGGAGAGGAGAATACGCAGTATTTT.

The chain links TRBV21-1 to TRBJ1-5; the table calls TRBD1, which could not be checked here. TRBV21-1 is deemed a pseudogene. The CDR3 covers 16 residues. The CDR3 DNA sequence: TGTGCCAGCAGCAAAGTCTTTGGACAGGGGCTGAGGCCCCAGCATTTT. Protein sequence: CASSKVFGQGLRPQHF.

J is TRBJ2-5 and V is TRBV5-1; D gene unclear. This CDR3 has 14 amino acids. Trimming cost V 2 bases and J 4 bases, with 12 bases left between them. From germline, CDR1 is SGHRS and CDR2 YFSETQ. CDR3 DNA sequence: TGCGCCAGCAGCTTAAATCCGCGGAGAGAGACCCAGTACTTC. Protein product: CASSLNPRRETQYF.

The chain joins TRBV4-3 to TRBJ2-3, with D tentatively TRBD1 (6 bases). The CDR3 loop spans 16 amino acids. Trimming left V 1 base short and J 0 bases short, with 11 bases between. Looked up from germline, CDR1 is LGHNA and CDR2 is YSLEER. The DNA of the CDR3 is TGCGCCAGCAGCCAAGGACAGGAATTAAGCACAGATACGCAGTATTTT. It codes for CASSQGQELSTDTQYF.

V usage is TRBV4-1 and J usage is TRBJ2-4; 9 bases agree with TRBD1. This CDR3 has 18 amino acids. The J segment lost 0 bases and the V segment lost 4 bases, leaving 10 bases of the junction unmatched. The germline V gene encodes CDR1 MGHRA and CDR2 YSYEKL. This CDR3 is CASSPGQGVPLAKNIQYF. For the CDR3, the DNA is TGCGCCAGCAGCCCGGGACAGGGCGTACCTCTAGCCAAAAACATTCAGTACTTC.

The rearrangement uses TRBV2 and TRBJ2-5; D remains ambiguous. Trimming removed 5 bases from V and 1 base from J, with 11 bases in between. This CDR3 is 14 amino acids long. Germline V gene sequence: CDR1 SNHLY, CDR2 FYNNEI. The CDR3 DNA follows: TGTGCCAGCAGTTTTCTCAGCGTCCAAGAGACCCAGTACTTC. Protein product: CASSFLSVQETQYF.

In its sample, this clone was seen a few times. The chain carries TRBV11-2 and TRBJ1-6; 7 bases match TRBD1. The germline CDR1 and CDR2 sequences are SGHAT and FQNNGV. V shed 5 bases and J 11 bases; nucleotides not matched to a gene: 12. CDR3 length: 15 amino acids. As DNA, the CDR3 is TGTGCCAGCAGCCAAGGGTCGGGACAGCCTCCACCCCTCCACTTT. Amino acids: CASSQGSGQPPPLHF.

This rearrangement joins TRBV18 to TRBJ1-5; D uncertain. This CDR3 contains 14 residues. V lost 6 bases to trimming and J lost 4 bases, with 13 bases between them. Looked up from germline, CDR1 is KGHSH and CDR2 is LQKENI. The CDR3 is CASSQDGGNQPQHF. The CDR3 nucleotides are TGTGCCAGCTCCCAGGACGGAGGAAATCAGCCCCAGCATTTT.

V usage is TRBV19 and J usage is TRBJ2-7; 7 nucleotides match TRBD1. Trimming at V came to 5 bases and at J to 3 bases, leaving 7 bases not matched to a gene. This CDR3 has 14 residues. The germline V gene has CDR1 LNHDA and CDR2 SQIVND (reference sequence). As DNA, the CDR3 is TGTGCCAGTAGTGTGCGGACAGGAGGCTACGAGCAGTACTTC. Residues: CASSVRTGGYEQYF.

This chain links TRBV5-4 with TRBJ2-7; 7 positions match TRBD1. The V and J ends lost 3 bases and 3 bases, in that order; junction bases with no gene match: 6. The CDR3 loop spans 14 amino acids. Per germline, CDR1 SGHNT and CDR2 YYREEE (reference sequence). The CDR3 DNA sequence: TGTGCCAGCAGCTCCGTTGACAGGGTCTACGAGCAGTACTTC. Its protein product is CASSSVDRVYEQYF. Complete variable domain (other parts from reference TRBV5-4 and TRBJ2-7): ETGVTQSPTHLIKTRGQQVTLRCSSQSGHNTVSWYQQALGQGPQFIFQYYREEENGRGNFPPRFSGLQFPNYSSELNVNALELDDSALYLCASSSVDRVYEQYFGPGTRLTVT.

V usage is TRBV5-1 and J usage is TRBJ2-5, with D perhaps TRBD1 or TRBD2 (5 bases each). The V end lost 5 bases, the J end lost 5 bases, and 13 bases lay between the germline ends. From germline, CDR1 is SGHRS and CDR2 YFSETQ. There are 13 residues in the CDR3. CDR3: CASSVEGLETQYF. CDR3 nucleotide sequence: TGCGCCAGCAGTGTTGAGGGGTTGGAGACCCAGTACTTC.

The chain is built from TRBV9 and TRBJ2-1; 15 positions match TRBD2. With 2 bases clipped from V and 1 base from J, the junction kept 10 bases outside the gene matches. CDR3 length: 20 amino acids. Per germline, CDR1 SGDLS and CDR2 YYNGEE. The CDR3, as DNA: TGTGCCAGCAGCGTCAGGACTAGCGGGAGGGCGTCCCCATCCTACAATGAGCAGTTCTTC. Its protein product is CASSVRTSGRASPSYNEQFF.

The V gene is TRBV27, the J gene TRBJ1-6, with TRBD1 identical over 7 bases. CDR1 is MNHEY and CDR2 is SMNVEV in the germline V gene (reference sequence). J gave up 7 bases and V 6 bases, and 9 bases lay outside the gene matches. This CDR3 comprises 15 residues. CDR3 in DNA: TGTGCCAGCAGCCCCAGGGACAGCGGGAATTCACCCCTCCACTTT. This translates into CASSPRDSGNSPLHF.

The chain combines TRBV7-9 with TRBJ2-5; possible D gene TRBD1, 5 bases. Trimming cost V 6 bases and J 4 bases, with 9 bases left between them. The CDR3 sequence is 12 residues long. Germline V gene sequence: CDR1 SEHNR, CDR2 FQNEAQ (reference sequence). CDR3 coding DNA: TGTGCCAGCAGATACACAGGAGAGACCCAGTACTTC. This encodes CASRYTGETQYF.

V usage is TRBV24-1 and J usage is TRBJ2-1; D might be TRBD2 (5 bases). V dropped 8 bases and J dropped 0 bases, with 10 bases sitting between them. CDR1 and CDR2 from the germline V gene are KGHDR and SFDVKD. The CDR3 runs to 14 residues. CDR3 loop: CATIGIGSYNEQFF. CDR3 DNA: TGTGCCACCATCGGGATAGGCTCCTACAATGAGCAGTTCTTC.

J is TRBJ2-3 and V is TRBV5-1; 8 nucleotides match TRBD2. The germline gives CDR1 SGHRS, CDR2 YFSETQ. The V gene end was trimmed by 6 bases and the J gene end by 3 bases; junction bases not matched to a gene: 0. The CDR3 is 12 residues long. CDR3: CASTSGTDTQYF. DNA of the CDR3: TGCGCCAGCACTAGCGGGACAGATACGCAGTATTTT.

This chain connects TRBV5-4 to TRBJ2-5; D perhaps matches TRBD2 (6 bases). The germline V gene has CDR1 SGHNT and CDR2 YYREEE (reference sequence). With 4 bases removed from V and 1 base from J, the gap between germline ends came to 11 bases. There are 14 residues in the CDR3. This chain's CDR3 is CASSDPSVQETQYF. In DNA form, the CDR3 reads TGTGCCAGCAGCGACCCTAGCGTCCAAGAGACCCAGTACTTC.

The gene calls are TRBV6-5 and TRBJ2-3, with a weak D call TRBD1 (6 bases). With 5 bases removed from V and 2 bases from J, the gap between germline ends came to 8 bases. The CDR3 extends over 13 amino acids. The germline V gene encodes CDR1 MNHEY and CDR2 SVGAGI. This CDR3 reads CASSRTVTDTQYF. The CDR3 DNA follows: TGTGCCAGCAGTCGGACAGTCACAGATACGCAGTATTTT.

This chain uses TRBV18 with TRBJ2-7, with 8 bases fitting TRBD1. This CDR3 spans 13 amino acids. V was pared by 0 bases and J by 5 bases, with 0 bases of the junction left unmatched. Germline V gene lookup returns CDR1 KGHSH and CDR2 LQKENI. The CDR3 protein is CASSPPDRDEQYF. DNA of the CDR3: TGTGCCAGCTCACCACCGGACAGGGACGAGCAGTACTTC.